The 29 T cell receptor beta chains below were found in one sample sequenced in a study of CD8+ T cells in alopecia areata (dated by TCRdb to the late 2010s). Receptor libraries were prepared by the immunoSEQ multiplex PCR assay. RNA was extracted from all samples and reverse transcribed into cDNA as template for TCR sequencing. TCRdb limited this immuneACCESS table to in-frame rearrangements with V and J called. A share of clones is missing; checked studies link under half to unresolved V genes, and the rest is unexplained. This sample gives some 200,000 clones in total; roughly 50% of them show up just once. The ten biggest clones cover roughly 5.3% of the sample. What was sequenced was CD8+ T cells sorted from blood. The source of these receptors is a human donor in good health.

The chain combines TRBV5-6 with TRBJ1-4, with D hard to call. Trimming stripped 0 bases from V and 8 bases from J, with 8 bases between. Germline V gene sequence: CDR1 SGHDT, CDR2 YYEEEE. CDR3 length: 13 amino acids. CDR3 DNA sequence: TGTGCCAGCAGCTTGGTTTTGCAGGAAAAACTGTTTTTT. Encoded protein: CASSLVLQEKLFF.

This clone appeared a few times. The chain links TRBV27 to TRBJ2-5, with 9 positions matching TRBD1. Germline CDR1 is MNHEY and CDR2 is SMNVEV (reference sequence). Unmatched junction bases numbered 12, after V lost 2 bases and J lost 5 bases. This CDR3 is 17 amino acids long. The CDR3 coding sequence is TGTGCCAGCAGTTTAACTAAACCGGGACAGGGAATGGAGACCCAGTACTTC. Translated: CASSLTKPGQGMETQYF.

DNA of the CDR3: TGTGCCAGCAGTGCGGGGACGGGACCCTACGAGCAGTACTTC. This sequence encodes CASSAGTGPYEQYF. The rearrangement links TRBV6-1 to TRBJ2-7; the D call may be TRBD1 or TRBD2 (5 bases each). Trimming pared 4 bases from V and 2 bases from J, leaving 12 bases between. This CDR3 comprises 14 residues. CDR1 MNHNS and CDR2 SASEGT come from the germline V gene.

The chain links TRBV10-2 to TRBJ2-7; a weak D match, TRBD1 (6 bases). The CDR3 runs to 14 residues. Germline CDR1 reads WSHSY; CDR2 reads SAAADI. Trimming cost V 6 bases and J 3 bases, with 15 bases left between them. The CDR3 protein is CASSRGLGIYEQYF. DNA of the CDR3: TGCGCCAGCAGCAGGGGTCTGGGGATCTACGAGCAGTACTTC.

This clone turned up a few times. This chain uses TRBV27 with TRBJ2-7; 11 bases align to TRBD2. V was clipped by 5 bases and J by 2 bases; unmatched bases: 5. Germline-derived CDR1 and CDR2 are MNHEY and SMNVEV (reference sequence). This CDR3 is built from 15 residues. This chain's CDR3 is CASSTTSGGTYEQYF. The CDR3 bases are TGTGCCAGCAGTACCACTAGCGGGGGAACCTACGAGCAGTACTTC.

The chain is built from TRBV9 and TRBJ1-1; D is undetermined. This CDR3 contains 13 residues. In germline, CDR1 is SGDLS, CDR2 YYNGEE. The V and J ends lost 0 bases and 7 bases respectively, with 10 bases between them. The CDR3 is CASSVGRELEAFF. In nucleotides, the CDR3 is TGTGCCAGCAGCGTAGGTAGGGAGCTTGAAGCTTTCTTT.

This clone has just a few counts. The genes are TRBV4-1 and TRBJ2-1, with D hard to call. CDR1 and CDR2 (germline): MGHRA, YSYEKL. The CDR3 has 14 amino acids. V lost 6 bases, J lost 8 bases, and 17 bases lay in between. The CDR3 protein is CASSQPGPLDEQFF. CDR3 bases: TGCGCCAGCAGTCAACCGGGCCCCCTCGATGAGCAGTTCTTC.

This rearrangement joins TRBV7-9 to TRBJ2-2; D gene uncertain. The CDR3 consists of 13 residues. V was clipped by 1 base and J by 6 bases, with 6 bases between them. The V gene's germline CDR1 is SEHNR and CDR2 FQNEAQ (reference sequence). The CDR3 reads CASSLGPPGELFF. CDR3 coding DNA: TGTGCCAGCAGCTTAGGCCCCCCCGGGGAGCTGTTTTTT.

The rearrangement uses TRBV25-1 and TRBJ1-2; possible D gene TRBD1, 6 bases. Trimming pared 7 bases from V and 8 bases from J, leaving 20 bases between. CDR1 and CDR2 from the germline V gene are MGHDK and SYGVNS. This CDR3 is built from 14 residues. In DNA, the CDR3 is TGTGCCAGCACCCCGGGCAGGGGAGGGAAAGGCTACACCTTC. Translating it yields CASTPGRGGKGYTF.

V usage is TRBV4-1 and J usage is TRBJ1-2, with TRBD1 as a possible D gene (6 bases). The germline V gene has CDR1 MGHRA and CDR2 YSYEKL. The CDR3 totals 14 residues. Trimming took off 0 bases at V and 4 bases at J, with 9 bases between the two ends. This chain's CDR3 is CASSQDQGTYGYTF. In DNA, the CDR3 is TGCGCCAGCAGCCAAGATCAGGGGACCTATGGCTACACCTTC.

The V call is TRBV15, the J call TRBJ2-2, with D possibly TRBD1 on 6 matching bases. V lost 9 bases, J lost 2 bases, and 13 bases lay in between. The germline gives CDR1 LNHNV, CDR2 YYDKDF (reference sequence). This CDR3 is built from 14 residues. The CDR3 sequence is CATEDRRNTGELFF. For the CDR3, the DNA is TGTGCCACTGAAGACAGGCGCAACACCGGGGAGCTGTTTTTT.

The gene calls are TRBV29-1 and TRBJ1-1, with 8 bases matching TRBD1. Germline CDR1 and CDR2: SQVTM and ANQGSEA. The CDR3 extends over 15 amino acids. Trimming took 7 bases from V and 7 from J; bases not matched to a gene: 17. In nucleotides, the CDR3 is TGCAGCGCTCAAGGGGACAGGACCAACCGCGATGAAGCTTTCTTT. It is translated as CSAQGDRTNRDEAFF.

This clone turned up a few times. The genes are TRBV5-1 and TRBJ2-3, with 8 bases that match TRBD1. Trimming at V came to 4 bases and at J to 4 bases, leaving 5 bases not matched to a gene. This CDR3 has 14 amino acids. CDR1 is SGHRS, CDR2 YFSETQ, per germline. The chain's CDR3 is CASSPNRGADTQYF. The CDR3 nucleotides are TGCGCCAGCAGCCCCAACAGGGGGGCAGATACGCAGTATTTT.

The V gene is TRBV30, the J gene TRBJ1-3, with 7 bases aligning to TRBD1. From germline, CDR1 is GTSNPN and CDR2 SVGIG (reference sequence). J was trimmed by 0 bases and V by 4 bases; bases with no gene match: 9. This CDR3 spans 16 amino acids. The CDR3, as DNA: TGTGCCTGGACGACTTACCCAGGGGGCTCTGGAAACACCATATATTTT. Protein product: CAWTTYPGGSGNTIYF.

The chain has TRBV6-5 and TRBJ1-1; no firm D call. Trimming removed 0 bases from V and 2 bases from J, with 7 bases in between. This CDR3 has 14 amino acids. Germline lookup yields CDR1 MNHEY and CDR2 SVGAGI. The CDR3 DNA is TGTGCCAGCAGTTACTCCGGCACAAACACTGAAGCTTTCTTT. Residues: CASSYSGTNTEAFF.

There are a few counts of this clone. The chain couples TRBV5-6 to TRBJ1-2, with 7 bases matching TRBD1. The CDR3 loop spans 15 amino acids. Germline CDR1 SGHDT, CDR2 YYEEEE. V was pared by 4 bases and J by 1 base, with 7 bases of the junction left unmatched. The DNA for the CDR3 is TGTGCCAGCAGCCCGGGACAGATTTTTAACTATGGCTACACCTTC. It yields the protein CASSPGQIFNYGYTF.

The rearrangement links TRBV23-1 to TRBJ1-4; maybe TRBD1 (5 bases). TRBV23-1 is an open reading frame whose function is uncertain. With 2 bases removed from V and 8 bases from J, the gap between germline ends came to 12 bases. The length of the CDR3 is 14 residues. CDR3 nucleotide sequence: TGCGCCAGCAGTCAACAGGGTCGAGGGGAAAAACTGTTTTTT. Translated, it gives CASSQQGRGEKLFF.

The chain is built from TRBV4-1 and TRBJ2-7, with TRBD2 matching over 7 bases. This CDR3 contains 13 residues. V lost 0 bases, J lost 10 bases, and 6 bases stayed unmatched. The V gene's germline CDR1 is MGHRA and CDR2 YSYEKL. The CDR3 region has the DNA TGCGCCAGCAGCCAAGATAGATCGGGACTACAGTACTTC. It specifies CASSQDRSGLQYF.

In nucleotides, the CDR3 is TGCAGCGTTGAAGGTGGTCGGGACTATGGCTACACCTTC. Amino acid sequence: CSVEGGRDYGYTF. The rearrangement joins TRBV29-1 to TRBJ1-2; D call uncertain. Germline CDR1 reads SQVTM; CDR2 reads ANQGSEA. CDR3 length equals 13 residues. V shed 1 base and J shed 3 bases, with 9 bases lying between them.

CDR3 protein: CAWSAVGYTEAFF. The CDR3 region has the DNA TGTGCCTGGAGTGCGGTGGGCTACACTGAAGCTTTCTTT. The chain combines TRBV30 with TRBJ1-1; D is undetermined. The germline gives CDR1 GTSNPN, CDR2 SVGIG (reference sequence). The CDR3 contains 13 residues. V lost 1 base and J 3 bases, leaving 9 bases between the germline ends.

In its sample, this clone was seen a few times. The chain links TRBV7-3 to TRBJ2-5; tentatively, D is TRBD1 (7 bases). Trimming removed 8 bases from V and 5 bases from J, with 21 bases in between. The CDR3 spans 15 residues. CDR1 and CDR2 from the germline V gene are SGHTA and FQGTGA. The CDR3 DNA sequence: TGTGCCAGCTCCTCCGGAGGGGGCAGTAGCGAGACCCAGTACTTC. It specifies CASSSGGGSSETQYF.

The chain joins TRBV2 to TRBJ2-7, with 11 nucleotides matching TRBD2. This CDR3 has 16 amino acids. V shed 6 bases, J shed 3 bases, and the junction held 10 bases outside the gene matches. Germline V CDR1 and CDR2: SNHLY, FYNNEI. The CDR3, as DNA: TGTGCCAGCAGGAAGGGACTAGCGGCGGGGAACTACGAGCAGTACTTC. It translates to CASRKGLAAGNYEQYF.

The chain uses TRBV29-1 and TRBJ2-3, with D perhaps matching TRBD1 (5 bases). Trimming removed 3 bases at V and 0 bases at J, with 16 bases between. CDR1 is SQVTM and CDR2 is ANQGSEA in the germline V gene. This CDR3 is 16 amino acids long. CDR3 sequence reads: CSVEGRVHTSTDTQYF. CDR3 sequence (DNA): TGCAGCGTTGAGGGCAGGGTCCATACTAGCACAGATACGCAGTATTTT.

The V and J genes are TRBV6-1 and TRBJ1-1; the match to TRBD1 covers 10 bases. This CDR3 has 14 amino acids. Per germline, CDR1 MNHNS and CDR2 SASEGT. Trimming cost V 6 bases and J 8 bases; bases outside gene matches: 9. CDR3 in DNA: TGTGCCAGCAGGGTCCCGACAGGGGGCGAAGAAGCTTTCTTT. It encodes CASRVPTGGEEAFF.

This chain connects TRBV9 to TRBJ1-1; D remains ambiguous. CDR3 length: 15 residues. CDR1 SGDLS and CDR2 YYNGEE come from the germline V gene. V shed 2 bases and J shed 5 bases, with 16 bases lying between them. The DNA of the CDR3 is TGTGCCAGCAGCGTGACCCTCGGTGGGAAGACTGAAGCTTTCTTT. The encoded protein is CASSVTLGGKTEAFF.

The chain is built from TRBV29-1 and TRBJ1-1, with a weak D call TRBD1 (5 bases). V dropped 5 bases and J dropped 5 bases, with 12 bases sitting between them. The CDR3 consists of 12 residues. Germline assignment: CDR1 SQVTM and CDR2 ANQGSEA. Here the CDR3 reads CSVRDSETEAFF. The CDR3 DNA sequence: TGCAGCGTTCGAGACAGCGAGACTGAAGCTTTCTTT.

This clone has more than one count but fewer than ten. CDR3 sequence (DNA): TGCAGCGTTCCATTCCGCCAAGAGACCCAGTACTTC. Protein: CSVPFRQETQYF. V and J are TRBV29-1 and TRBJ2-5, with unresolved D. CDR1 is SQVTM and CDR2 is ANQGSEA in the germline V gene. V lost 5 bases to trimming and J lost 1 base, with 8 bases between them. The CDR3 covers 12 residues.

The chain links TRBV30 to TRBJ2-3; TRBD2 is a possible D gene (6 bases). CDR1 is GTSNPN, CDR2 SVGIG, per germline (reference sequence). V was clipped by 5 bases and J by 6 bases, with 12 bases between them. CDR3 length: 12 residues. The CDR3 sequence: CAWGVGGDTQYF. CDR3 bases: TGTGCCTGGGGGGTGGGAGGCGATACGCAGTATTTT.

J is TRBJ1-5 and V is TRBV13; a possible D gene is TRBD1 (5 bases). From germline, CDR1 is PRHDT and CDR2 FYEKMQ (reference sequence). Trimming removed 0 bases from V and 0 bases from J, with 9 bases in between. The CDR3 runs 16 residues. The CDR3 protein is CASSLGGQDSNQPQHF. DNA for the CDR3: TGTGCCAGCAGCTTAGGGGGGCAGGATAGCAATCAGCCCCAGCATTTT.